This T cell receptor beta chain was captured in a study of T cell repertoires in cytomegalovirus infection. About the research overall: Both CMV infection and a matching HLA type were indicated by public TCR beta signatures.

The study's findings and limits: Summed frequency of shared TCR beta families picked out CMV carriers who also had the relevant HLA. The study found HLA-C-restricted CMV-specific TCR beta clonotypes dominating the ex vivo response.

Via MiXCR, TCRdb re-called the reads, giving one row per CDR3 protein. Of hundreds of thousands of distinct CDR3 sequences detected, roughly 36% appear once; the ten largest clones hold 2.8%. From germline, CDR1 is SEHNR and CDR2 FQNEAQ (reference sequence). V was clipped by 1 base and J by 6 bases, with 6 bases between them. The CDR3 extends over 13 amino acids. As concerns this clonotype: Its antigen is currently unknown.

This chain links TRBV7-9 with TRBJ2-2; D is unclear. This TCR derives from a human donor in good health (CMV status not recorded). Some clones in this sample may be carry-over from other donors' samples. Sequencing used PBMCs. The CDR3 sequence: CASSLVVSGELFF. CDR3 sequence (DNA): TGTGCCAGCAGCTTAGTGGTGTCCGGGGAGCTGTTTTTT.